These T cell receptor beta chains were read from a single sample in a study of graft-versus-host responses after intestinal transplantation. Sequencing was performed with immunoSEQ multiplex PCR; in TCRdb, only in-frame clones are kept and a portion is missing. This sample has more than 95,000 clones; about 90% occur once, and the top ten carry over 0.8%. Their antigens remain unidentified. The sequenced sample was unstimulated CD4+ T cells sorted from spleen or lymph node cells, obtained before intestinal transplant. The receptors were sampled from a human donor who received an intestinal transplant. Both conserved end residues are part of each CDR3. Each record gives: J gene, V gene, clone size, D gene, CDR3 protein, CDR3 DNA. The D gene is left open where the match is weak. Clone sizes are given selectively: once, few, many, or a class where the clone is expanded.

j_gene: TRBJ1-1
v_gene: TRBV12-5
abundance: -
d_gene: TRBD1
CDR3aa: CASGLLGTGAFF
CDR3nt: TGTGCTAGTGGTTTGCTCGGGACAGGTGCTTTCTTT

j_gene: TRBJ2-5
v_gene: TRBV5-1
abundance: -
d_gene: TRBD2
CDR3aa: CASSRGERGAGAQYF
CDR3nt: TGCGCCAGCAGCCGCGGGGAGCGGGGAGCCGGGGCCCAGTACTTC

j_gene: TRBJ2-7
v_gene: TRBV5-1
abundance: -
d_gene: -
CDR3aa: CASSLGPTKGDYEQYF
CDR3nt: TGCGCCAGCAGCTTGGGCCCGACAAAAGGGGACTACGAGCAGTACTTC

j_gene: TRBJ2-3
v_gene: TRBV7-3
abundance: -
d_gene: TRBD2
CDR3aa: CASSLAGTSGGATDTQYF
CDR3nt: TGTGCCAGCAGCTTGGCCGGGACTAGCGGGGGGGCCACAGATACGCAGTATTTT

j_gene: TRBJ1-5
v_gene: TRBV1
abundance: -
d_gene: -
CDR3aa: CTSSQDPGAERPQHF
CDR3nt: TGCACCAGCAGCCAAGATCCCGGGGCCGAACGGCCCCAGCATTTT

j_gene: TRBJ2-2
v_gene: TRBV7-9
abundance: -
d_gene: -
CDR3aa: CANGGTNTGELFF
CDR3nt: TGTGCCAATGGGGGCACTAATACCGGGGAGCTGTTTTTT

j_gene: TRBJ1-5
v_gene: TRBV15
abundance: -
d_gene: -
CDR3aa: CATSLARVQPQHF
CDR3nt: TGTGCCACCTCGTTGGCTCGGGTCCAGCCCCAGCATTTT

j_gene: TRBJ1-6
v_gene: TRBV13
abundance: -
d_gene: TRBD1
CDR3aa: CASSLDFMGQGRNNSPLHF
CDR3nt: TGTGCCAGCAGCTTAGACTTCATGGGACAGGGTAGGAATAATTCACCCCTCCACTTT

j_gene: TRBJ2-1
v_gene: TRBV6-6
abundance: once
d_gene: TRBD1
CDR3aa: CASSSKDRGSYNEQFF
CDR3nt: TGTGCCAGCAGTTCGAAAGACAGGGGGTCCTACAATGAGCAGTTCTTC

j_gene: TRBJ2-7
v_gene: TRBV7-9
abundance: once
d_gene: -
CDR3aa: CASSPGQIKTYEQYF
CDR3nt: TGTGCCAGCAGCCCCGGACAAATTAAGACCTACGAGCAGTACTTC

j_gene: TRBJ2-7
v_gene: TRBV7-2
abundance: -
d_gene: -
CDR3aa: CASSLERRERRRYF
CDR3nt: TGTGCCAGCAGCTTAGAACGCCGGGAGCGCCGTCGGTACTTC

j_gene: TRBJ1-1
v_gene: TRBV7-9
abundance: -
d_gene: TRBD1
CDR3aa: CASSTRDRASTEAFF
CDR3nt: TGTGCCAGCAGCACCCGGGACAGGGCTTCGACTGAAGCTTTCTTT

j_gene: TRBJ2-5
v_gene: TRBV7-2
abundance: -
d_gene: TRBD2
CDR3aa: CASSPLSPSGRWETQYF
CDR3nt: TGTGCCAGCAGTCCTTTATCTCCTAGCGGGAGATGGGAGACCCAGTACTTC

j_gene: TRBJ2-1
v_gene: TRBV19
abundance: -
d_gene: -
CDR3aa: CASSNIRDTHNEQFF
CDR3nt: TGTGCCAGTAGTAATATCCGGGACACACACAATGAGCAGTTCTTC

j_gene: TRBJ2-5
v_gene: TRBV6-5
abundance: -
d_gene: -
CDR3aa: CASSRPGLETQYF
CDR3nt: TGTGCCAGCAGCAGACCGGGACTGGAGACCCAGTACTTC

j_gene: TRBJ1-2
v_gene: TRBV7-9
abundance: -
d_gene: -
CDR3aa: CASSLAPGINYGYTF
CDR3nt: TGTGCCAGCAGCTTAGCGCCAGGGATTAACTATGGCTACACCTTC

j_gene: TRBJ2-7
v_gene: TRBV4-1
abundance: -
d_gene: -
CDR3aa: CASSHLLGGAPYVQYF
CDR3nt: TGCGCCAGCAGCCACCTCTTAGGGGGGGCCCCCTACGTGCAGTACTTC

j_gene: TRBJ1-5
v_gene: TRBV5-6
abundance: -
d_gene: -
CDR3aa: CASSLGSGNQPQHF
CDR3nt: TGTGCCAGCAGCTTGGGATCGGGGAATCAGCCCCAGCATTTT

j_gene: TRBJ2-7
v_gene: TRBV4-1
abundance: -
d_gene: TRBD2
CDR3aa: CASSQALAHEQYF
CDR3nt: TGCGCCAGCAGCCAAGCACTAGCGCACGAGCAGTACTTC

j_gene: TRBJ2-4
v_gene: TRBV10-1
abundance: -
d_gene: -
CDR3aa: CASSEWGQNIQYF
CDR3nt: TGCGCCAGCAGTGAGTGGGGGCAAAACATTCAGTACTTC

j_gene: TRBJ1-2
v_gene: TRBV18
abundance: -
d_gene: TRBD1
CDR3aa: CASSLPKQGANGYTF
CDR3nt: TGTGCCAGCTCCCTCCCGAAACAGGGGGCAAATGGCTACACCTTC

j_gene: TRBJ2-5
v_gene: TRBV15
abundance: -
d_gene: -
CDR3aa: CATSRGSSSRPETQYF
CDR3nt: TGTGCCACCAGCAGAGGGTCTTCTAGTCGACCGGAGACCCAGTACTTC

j_gene: TRBJ1-2
v_gene: TRBV7-9
abundance: -
d_gene: -
CDR3aa: CASSLVLGDGYTF
CDR3nt: TGTGCCAGCAGCTTAGTTTTAGGGGATGGCTACACCTTC

j_gene: TRBJ1-2
v_gene: TRBV5-6
abundance: -
d_gene: -
CDR3aa: CASSLVGGQGGYTF
CDR3nt: TGTGCCAGCAGCTTGGTGGGAGGCCAGGGTGGCTACACCTTC

j_gene: TRBJ2-7
v_gene: TRBV5-5
abundance: -
d_gene: -
CDR3aa: CASSFRGEGQYF
CDR3nt: TGTGCCAGCAGCTTTCGGGGCGAGGGGCAGTACTTC

j_gene: TRBJ1-2
v_gene: TRBV6-4
abundance: -
d_gene: -
CDR3aa: CATSLERGGGYTF
CDR3nt: TGTGCCACAAGCCTCGAGCGGGGAGGTGGCTACACCTTC

j_gene: TRBJ2-3
v_gene: TRBV11-1
abundance: -
d_gene: -
CDR3aa: CASTGQLGTDTQYF
CDR3nt: TGTGCCAGCACCGGACAGCTCGGCACAGATACGCAGTATTTT

j_gene: TRBJ2-1
v_gene: TRBV6-5
abundance: -
d_gene: -
CDR3aa: CASRGLSSYNEQFF
CDR3nt: TGTGCCAGCCGGGGGCTTAGCTCCTACAATGAGCAGTTCTTC

j_gene: TRBJ1-6
v_gene: TRBV2
abundance: -
d_gene: -
CDR3aa: CASSEEADNSPLHF
CDR3nt: TGTGCCAGCAGTGAAGAGGCGGATAATTCACCCCTCCACTTT

j_gene: TRBJ1-1
v_gene: TRBV18
abundance: -
d_gene: -
CDR3aa: CASSPDQGVTEAFF
CDR3nt: TGTGCCAGCTCACCAGACCAGGGAGTCACTGAAGCTTTCTTT

j_gene: TRBJ2-7
v_gene: TRBV12-5
abundance: -
d_gene: -
CDR3aa: CASGLSSGVVPYEQYF
CDR3nt: TGTGCTAGTGGTTTGTCCTCAGGGGTAGTCCCCTACGAGCAGTACTTC

j_gene: TRBJ1-3
v_gene: TRBV7-9
abundance: -
d_gene: -
CDR3aa: CASSLGGSGNTIYF
CDR3nt: TGTGCCAGCAGCTTAGGGGGCTCTGGAAACACCATATATTTT

j_gene: TRBJ2-1
v_gene: TRBV7-9
abundance: -
d_gene: -
CDR3aa: CASSWGERQFF
CDR3nt: TGTGCCAGCAGCTGGGGGGAACGGCAGTTCTTC

j_gene: TRBJ1-5
v_gene: TRBV5-5
abundance: once
d_gene: TRBD1
CDR3aa: CASSLVGQGSNQPQHF
CDR3nt: TGTGCCAGCAGCTTGGTGGGACAGGGGAGCAATCAGCCCCAGCATTTT

j_gene: TRBJ2-7
v_gene: TRBV19
abundance: -
d_gene: -
CDR3aa: CASRWGHSSYEQYF
CDR3nt: TGTGCCAGTCGGTGGGGACATAGCTCCTACGAGCAGTACTTC

j_gene: TRBJ2-2
v_gene: TRBV10-3
abundance: -
d_gene: TRBD2
CDR3aa: CAIRGRETGELFF
CDR3nt: TGTGCCATCAGGGGGCGGGAGACCGGGGAGCTGTTTTTT

j_gene: TRBJ2-1
v_gene: TRBV11-3
abundance: -
d_gene: -
CDR3aa: CASSPGLYNEQFF
CDR3nt: TGTGCCAGCAGCCCGGGACTCTACAATGAGCAGTTCTTC

j_gene: TRBJ1-6
v_gene: TRBV6-5
abundance: once
d_gene: -
CDR3aa: CASSPRATANSPLHF
CDR3nt: TGTGCCAGCAGCCCCAGGGCGACAGCCAATTCACCCCTCCACTTT

j_gene: TRBJ1-4
v_gene: TRBV5-1
abundance: -
d_gene: TRBD1
CDR3aa: CASGQGKGEKLFF
CDR3nt: TGCGCCAGCGGACAGGGGAAGGGTGAAAAACTGTTTTTT

j_gene: TRBJ2-5
v_gene: TRBV9
abundance: -
d_gene: -
CDR3aa: CASSVGLQETQYF
CDR3nt: TGTGCCAGCAGCGTGGGACTCCAAGAGACCCAGTACTTC

j_gene: TRBJ2-5
v_gene: TRBV5-1
abundance: -
d_gene: -
CDR3aa: CASSWTSQETQYF
CDR3nt: TGCGCCAGCAGCTGGACAAGCCAAGAGACCCAGTACTTC

j_gene: TRBJ2-7
v_gene: TRBV30
abundance: -
d_gene: -
CDR3aa: CAWSRSSYEQYF
CDR3nt: TGTGCCTGGAGCAGGAGCTCCTACGAGCAGTACTTC

j_gene: TRBJ2-5
v_gene: TRBV30
abundance: -
d_gene: TRBD1
CDR3aa: CAWSVPGGVETQYF
CDR3nt: TGTGCCTGGAGTGTACCAGGGGGCGTGGAGACCCAGTACTTC

j_gene: TRBJ2-1
v_gene: TRBV13
abundance: -
d_gene: TRBD2
CDR3aa: CASSPRLAGGRQNNEQFF
CDR3nt: TGTGCCAGCAGCCCCCGACTAGCGGGAGGCCGCCAGAACAATGAGCAGTTCTTC

j_gene: TRBJ1-2
v_gene: TRBV11-2
abundance: -
d_gene: TRBD1
CDR3aa: CASSSRDRGPYGYTF
CDR3nt: TGTGCCAGCAGCTCCCGGGACAGGGGACCCTATGGCTACACCTTC

j_gene: TRBJ1-4
v_gene: TRBV12-5
abundance: -
d_gene: -
CDR3aa: CASGLVQGEKLFF
CDR3nt: TGTGCTAGTGGTTTGGTACAGGGTGAAAAACTGTTTTTT

j_gene: TRBJ2-1
v_gene: TRBV5-1
abundance: -
d_gene: TRBD2
CDR3aa: CASSLAAGSYNEQFF
CDR3nt: TGCGCCAGCAGCTTGGCAGCGGGATCCTACAATGAGCAGTTCTTC

j_gene: TRBJ2-3
v_gene: TRBV7-9
abundance: -
d_gene: -
CDR3aa: CASSLGQSGGDTQYF
CDR3nt: TGTGCCAGCAGCTTAGGACAGAGTGGGGGAGATACGCAGTATTTT

j_gene: TRBJ2-5
v_gene: TRBV7-9
abundance: -
d_gene: -
CDR3aa: CASSSSAYGGETQYF
CDR3nt: TGTGCCAGCAGCTCGTCCGCCTATGGGGGGGAGACCCAGTACTTC

j_gene: TRBJ2-7
v_gene: TRBV6-6
abundance: -
d_gene: TRBD2
CDR3aa: CASSYGTSGGEQYF
CDR3nt: TGTGCCAGCAGTTACGGGACTAGCGGGGGCGAGCAGTACTTC

j_gene: TRBJ2-3
v_gene: TRBV5-4
abundance: -
d_gene: -
CDR3aa: CASSLRDLSDTQYF
CDR3nt: TGTGCCAGCAGCTTAAGGGATCTTAGTGATACGCAGTATTTT

j_gene: TRBJ2-4
v_gene: TRBV7-2
abundance: -
d_gene: -
CDR3aa: CASSLQGNIQYF
CDR3nt: TGTGCCAGCAGCTTACAGGGAAACATTCAGTACTTC

j_gene: TRBJ2-5
v_gene: TRBV4-2
abundance: -
d_gene: TRBD2
CDR3aa: CASSQDRLAGGDETQYF
CDR3nt: TGTGCCAGCAGCCAAGATAGGCTAGCGGGAGGGGATGAGACCCAGTACTTC